One T cell receptor beta chain is described in this entry. The data stem from a study of blood T cell repertoires in COVID-19. As for the study in general: PBMCs, B-cell-depleted T cells, or T cells provided the cDNA or gDNA that made up the material.

Authors' analysis steps: It was from reference gene primer amplification that nucleated cell counts were estimated. Here immunoSEQ multiplex PCR was the method, and the copy in TCRdb shows in-frame clones only, minus some. V and J calls and clone size are those listed in that table; D and trimming were worked out from the DNA. Seen here are 270,000 or so clones, less than 90% observed once, and the top ten hold 13%. The CDR3 covers 15 residues. V trimming: 5 bases; J trimming: 3 bases; junction bases outside the gene matches: 2. Germline-derived CDR1 and CDR2 are MNHEY and SMNVEV (reference sequence).

The sequencing sample was made of peripheral blood. V usage is TRBV27 and J usage is TRBJ2-1; 12 bases align to TRBD2. The clonotype was recovered from a human donor in a cohort sampled during active COVID-19. DNA of the CDR3: TGTGCCAGCAGTCTAGCGGGAGGGATCTACAATGAGCAGTTCTTC. It codes for CASSLAGGIYNEQFF.